This TCR beta chain was recovered during a study of blood T cells in healthy people across ages. Remarks on this clonotype: Antigen: not known.

A second PCR, run for 7 to 11 cycles, used a sample-barcoded 5' primer plus a J-beta primer mix. TCRdb processed the 5' RACE reads anew with MiXCR; each CDR3 protein has one entry. The repertoire holds over 600,000 distinct CDR3 sequences, with more than 55% as singletons. V was pared by 6 bases and J by 5 bases, with 16 bases between. CDR1 DFQATT and CDR2 SNEGSKA come from the germline V gene (reference sequence). This CDR3 has 13 amino acids. At least 7 million PBMCs were isolated per sample. Study-level results: Per-million-T-cell TCR beta diversity fell roughly linearly with age. The unknown donor CMV status may have confounded expanded clonotype changes.

Source material: blood. This receptor was taken from a man in his forties in good health. The gene calls are TRBV20-1 and TRBJ1-2; D might be TRBD1 (6 bases). In nucleotides, the CDR3 is TGCAGTGCAAAAAAGGGACAATCTTATGGCTACACCTTC. Translation gives CSAKKGQSYGYTF.